The entry below describes one T cell receptor (beta chain). Measured with immunoSEQ multiplex PCR; TCRdb has only the in-frame clones, and not every one. The repertoire includes about 220,000 clones, around three quarters of them detected once, and more than 7% sits in the top ten. These data are taken from a study of blood T cell repertoires in COVID-19. Losses at the gene ends were 8 bases for V and 3 bases for J; bases not matched to a gene: 7. CDR1 is ENHRY, CDR2 SYGVKD, per germline. There are 15 residues in the CDR3. The chain has TRBV10-3 and TRBJ2-3, with 11 bases aligning to TRBD2. Sequenced material: peripheral blood. The clonotype comes from a woman aged 70-85 years with acute or convalescent COVID-19. CDR3 sequence reads: CAIAAGTSGTDTQYF. CDR3 in DNA: TGTGCCATCGCAGCCGGGACTAGCGGTACAGATACGCAGTATTTT.